This T cell receptor (beta chain) came from a study of Graves' ophthalmopathy and Graves' hyperthyroidism. Study information: Ophthalmopathy absent within 18 months of follow-up marked hyperthyroidism as stable.

This CDR3 comprises 15 residues. Germline assignment: CDR1 SNHLY and CDR2 FYNNEI. With V trimmed by 6 bases and J by 2 bases, 7 bases remained unmatched. Findings of the study overall: Ophthalmopathy progression cases were predicted by the model with 60% to 71% sensitivity and 72% to 80% specificity. Blood contained most expanded thyroid clonotypes exceeding 0.001 frequency.

On this clonotype: What it recognizes is unknown.

Diagnostic conclusions were grounded in clinical symptoms, serum thyroxine, TRAb, thyroid ultrasound and orbital computed tomography. Investigators amplified TCR beta CDR3 regions from RNA transcripts. First-round RT-PCR used HTBI primers; second-round multiplex PCR followed. TCRdb used MiXCR to reprocess the multiplex PCR reads, holding one entry per CDR3 protein. The sample has around 1,000,000 distinct CDR3 sequences; 35% to 40% are singletons. The receptor was derived from an adult man with Graves' hyperthyroidism. The genes are TRBV2 and TRBJ1-1; 9 nucleotides align to TRBD1. The material sequenced was peripheral blood or thyroid tissue (not recorded which). CDR3 amino acids: CASRQRQGGNTEAFF. CDR3 bases: TGTGCCAGCAGACAGAGACAGGGGGGTAACACTGAAGCTTTCTTT.